This T cell receptor (beta chain) comes out of a study of CD8+CD57+ T cells in acquired aplastic anemia. Patients sequenced had flow cytometry evidence of CD8+CD57+ cell expansion. Template material for TCR beta VDJ and CDR3 profiling consisted of genomic DNA. TCRdb itself ran the reads through MiXCR, one entry per CDR3 protein. In the table there are just over 150,000 distinct CDR3 sequences, less than 50% of which are singletons. This CDR3 comprises 14 residues. Deletions cut 1 base from V and 11 bases from J, with 13 bases between. Germline V CDR1 and CDR2: SGHDT, YYEEEE. The receptor comes from a human donor with aplastic anemia. The specimen sequenced was sorted CD4+, CD8+, or CD8+CD57+ T cells (not recorded which) from PBMCs. The genes are TRBV5-6 and TRBJ1-6; D call uncertain. CDR3 amino acids: CASSLPSLITPLHF. DNA of the CDR3: TGTGCCAGCAGCTTGCCCTCCCTAATCACACCCCTCCACTTT.